This record looks at one TCR beta chain sequence and its context. Antigen: not known. In germline, CDR1 is LNHDA, CDR2 SQIVND (reference sequence). Trimming took 6 bases from V and 5 from J; bases not matched to a gene: 16. The CDR3 loop spans 16 amino acids. These data belong to a study of shared clonotypes between healthy human individuals. Findings of the study overall: Sequencing depth was expected to affect clonotype sharing among donors.

Generated by immunoSEQ multiplex PCR, the TCRdb table keeps only in-frame clones and is missing some. The profile shows roughly 2.1 million clones, approximately 94% of them singletons. Cells designated naive CD8 were CD45RO-negative and were positively selected for CCR7, with terminally differentiated effector memory CD45RA+ cells excluded. Source material: naive CD8+ T cells from PBMCs. This sequence originates from a young man in good health. Some clones in this sample may be carry-over from other donors' samples. The chain couples TRBV19 to TRBJ2-7; 7 bases align to TRBD1. The CDR3 loop reads CASSLDFSRGLHEQYF. As DNA, the CDR3 is TGTGCCAGTAGCCTCGACTTCTCGAGGGGGCTCCACGAGCAGTACTTC. The complete variable domain, with remaining parts taken from reference TRBV19 and TRBJ2-7, reads DGGITQSPKYLFRKEGQNVTLSCEQNLNHDAMYWYRQDPGQGLRLIYYSQIVNDFQKGDIAEGYSVSREKKESFPLTVTSAQKNPTAFYLCASSLDFSRGLHEQYFGPGTRLTVT.